These 17 T cell receptor beta chains originate from one sample sequenced in a study of identical twins. MiXCR was run by TCRdb on the 5' RACE reads, yielding one entry per CDR3 protein. This sample has hundreds of thousands of distinct CDR3 sequences; approximately 13% occur once, and the top ten carry around 1.5%. These same records also appear under a second study, on yellow fever vaccine responses in identical twins.

The sample was PBMCs. Receptor source: a woman younger than 30 in good health.

This chain joins TRBV20-1 and TRBJ2-1; a weak D match, TRBD2 (6 bases). V lost 5 bases and J lost 0, with 14 bases in between. CDR3 length: 15 amino acids. CDR1 is DFQATT, CDR2 SNEGSKA, per germline (reference sequence). The CDR3: CSARGGESSYNEQFF. The CDR3 coding sequence is TGCAGTGCTCGGGGCGGGGAGAGCTCCTACAATGAGCAGTTCTTC.

Only a few counts were recorded for this clonotype. The rearrangement links TRBV29-1 to TRBJ1-3, with D hard to call. CDR3 length equals 14 residues. The ends were cut back, 2 bases at V and 0 bases at J, with 8 bases in the middle. Germline assignment: CDR1 SQVTM and CDR2 ANQGSEA. Here the CDR3 DNA reads TGCAGCGTTGAACGGGAATACTCTGGAAACACCATATATTTT. It is translated as CSVEREYSGNTIYF.

A few counts support this clonotype. The V call is TRBV2, the J call TRBJ2-2; D might be TRBD2 (5 bases). Germline assignment: CDR1 SNHLY and CDR2 FYNNEI. The V end was cut by 1 base, the J end by 0 bases, with 6 bases between. The CDR3 is 15 amino acids. The CDR3: CASSEETTNTGELFF. CDR3 DNA: TGTGCCAGCAGTGAAGAGACTACGAACACCGGGGAGCTGTTTTTT.

This clonotype was observed a few times. This chain connects TRBV20-1 to TRBJ2-2; D remains unclear. The germline V gene has CDR1 DFQATT and CDR2 SNEGSKA (reference sequence). The CDR3 spans 11 residues. Trimming stripped 1 base from V and 9 bases from J, with 6 bases between. The chain's CDR3 is CSARAGRELFF. CDR3 nucleotides: TGCAGTGCTAGAGCTGGCAGGGAGCTGTTTTTT.

This clonotype was seen a handful of times. This sequence joins TRBV6-1 and TRBJ2-2, with 13 bases that match TRBD2. This CDR3 spans 17 amino acids. Germline values: CDR1 MNHNS, CDR2 SASEGT. V trimming: 5 bases; J trimming: 1 base; junction bases outside the gene matches: 4. CDR3 DNA: TGTGCCAGCAGTAAAGGACTAGCGGGAGAGAACACCGGGGAGCTGTTTTTT. This encodes CASSKGLAGENTGELFF.

This clonotype was picked up a small number of times. This chain connects TRBV11-1 to TRBJ2-7, with 9 bases fitting TRBD1. The trim removed 5 bases at V and 2 bases at J, leaving 10 bases unmatched. The V gene's germline CDR1 is SGHAT and CDR2 FQDESV (reference sequence). The CDR3 spans 16 residues. The chain's CDR3 is CASSRRQGVSTYEQYF. The CDR3 nucleotides read TGTGCCAGCAGCCGGAGACAGGGGGTCTCAACCTACGAGCAGTACTTC.

This clonotype was seen at least ten times. This chain connects TRBV25-1 to TRBJ2-2; TRBD2 matches 12 bases. V lost 7 bases to trimming and J lost 4 bases; unmatched junction nucleotides: 7. The germline gives CDR1 MGHDK, CDR2 SYGVNS. This CDR3 has 16 residues. The CDR3: CASNPGLAGFTGELFF. In DNA form, the CDR3 reads TGTGCCAGCAATCCGGGACTAGCGGGTTTCACCGGGGAGCTGTTTTTT.

CDR3 in amino acids: CASSPRKDTYEQYF. The CDR3 DNA reads TGTGCCAGCAGCCCCCGGAAAGACACCTACGAGCAGTACTTC. V gene TRBV7-9 combines with J gene TRBJ2-7; D ambiguous. This CDR3 is built from 14 residues. The germline V gene encodes CDR1 SEHNR and CDR2 FQNEAQ (reference sequence). V was shortened by 5 bases and J by 2 bases, with 13 bases between the two germline ends.

The chain joins TRBV6-1 to TRBJ2-2; D remains unclear. The CDR3 runs 14 residues. Germline lookup yields CDR1 MNHNS and CDR2 SASEGT. V lost 2 bases and J lost 5, with 9 bases in between. The DNA of the CDR3 is TGTGCCAGCAGTGAAAAAATATTTACCGGGGAGCTGTTTTTT. This gives the protein CASSEKIFTGELFF.

This clonotype has a count of ten or more. CDR3 protein: CASRGQGADSGANVLTF. The DNA of the CDR3 is TGTGCCAGCAGAGGACAGGGGGCCGACTCTGGGGCCAACGTCCTGACTTTC. V and J are TRBV12-3 or TRBV12-4 and TRBJ2-6; 11 bases match TRBD1. There are 17 residues in the CDR3. Unmatched junction bases numbered 4, after V lost 6 bases and J lost 0 bases.

The chain uses TRBV28 and TRBJ2-7; tentative D call: TRBD1 (6 bases). Deletions cut 6 bases from V and 4 bases from J, with 13 bases between. Germline V gene lookup returns CDR1 MDHEN and CDR2 SYDVKM. CDR3 length: 13 amino acids. CDR3 in amino acids: CASRGQGLYEQYV. CDR3 in DNA: TGTGCCAGCAGGGGCCAGGGGCTTTACGAGCAGTACGTC.

The chain has TRBV12-3 or TRBV12-4 and TRBJ2-1; 12 bases map to TRBD2. This CDR3 has 19 residues. The trim removed 4 bases at V and 4 bases at J, leaving 14 bases unmatched. CDR3 loop: CASSSTFSSGRGVYNEQFF. The DNA for the CDR3 is TGTGCCAGCAGTTCTACTTTCTCTAGCGGGAGGGGGGTTTACAATGAGCAGTTCTTC.

This clonotype was seen repeatedly, ten times or more. The chain recombines TRBV12-3 or TRBV12-4 with TRBJ2-5, with D hard to call. The CDR3 has 14 amino acids. The V and J ends lost 1 base and 2 bases respectively, with 8 bases between them. As DNA, the CDR3 is TGTGCCAGCAGTTTAGACATCTCACAAGAGACCCAGTACTTC. As protein: CASSLDISQETQYF.

There are a few counts of this clonotype. The gene calls are TRBV7-2 and TRBJ1-1; D uncertain. With 0 bases removed from V and 5 bases from J, the gap between germline ends came to 7 bases. This CDR3 is 13 amino acids long. CDR1 and CDR2 from the germline V gene are SGHTA and FQGNSA. The CDR3 region is CASSLATVTEAFF. DNA for the CDR3: TGTGCCAGCAGCTTAGCTACTGTTACTGAAGCTTTCTTT.

At least ten counts were recorded for this clonotype. V gene TRBV4-1 combines with J gene TRBJ1-4, with D unresolved. CDR3 length equals 17 residues. Deletions cut 3 bases from V and 2 bases from J, with 16 bases between. Germline CDR1 is MGHRA and CDR2 is YSYEKL. The CDR3 DNA sequence: TGCGCCAGCAGCCAGCCGGTACGGGGTCGGACTAATGAAAAACTGTTTTTT. As protein: CASSQPVRGRTNEKLFF.

The genes are TRBV20-1 and TRBJ2-7; possible D gene TRBD1, 6 bases. Trimming cost V 2 bases and J 6 bases, with 17 bases left between them. This CDR3 comprises 14 residues. CDR1 DFQATT and CDR2 SNEGSKA come from the germline V gene (reference sequence). CDR3 nucleotides: TGCAGTGCTAGACCGGGACAAGGACTTTTCGAGCAGTACTTC. It translates to CSARPGQGLFEQYF.

This clonotype was seen ten or more times. The rearrangement links TRBV5-1 to TRBJ1-4; D is unclear. The CDR3 loop spans 15 amino acids. V dropped 3 bases and J dropped 1 base, with 10 bases sitting between them. Germline-derived CDR1 and CDR2 are SGHRS and YFSETQ. The CDR3 DNA reads as TGCGCCAGCAGCTCGACTCCGGGAACTAATGAAAAACTGTTTTTT. The encoded protein is CASSSTPGTNEKLFF.